These 13 T cell receptor beta chains were sequenced from one sample in a study of HIV-infected children after antiretroviral therapy interruption. RNA-based 3' RACE libraries used unique molecular identifiers. TCRdb fed the 3' RACE reads into MiXCR, producing one record per CDR3 protein. The table has 35,000 to 50,000 distinct CDR3 sequences, approximately 7% seen once. Described treatment: PENTA 11 planned treatment interruption arm or continuous ART arm. This sample comprised CD45RA+ CD4+ T cells from PBMCs, pooled from several time points, obtained from a donor given antiretroviral therapy, either interrupted or continuous. The subset: naive CD4+ CD45RA+ CD45RO- T cells. The receptors originated from a pool of human donors with HIV.

This chain joins TRBV20-1 and TRBJ2-5; TRBD2 aligns across 9 bases. Germline V gene lookup returns CDR1 DFQATT and CDR2 SNEGSKA (reference sequence). After removal of 5 bases from V and 5 bases from J, the junction contained 9 bases not matched to a gene. There are 14 residues in the CDR3. The CDR3 nucleotides read TGCAGTGCTCCCCAGCGGGGGGCACGGGAGACCCAGTACTTC. It translates to CSAPQRGARETQYF.

This clonotype has ten or more counts. The rearrangement uses TRBV11-3 and TRBJ2-2, with 10 nucleotides matching TRBD1. The V gene end was trimmed by 1 base and the J gene end by 4 bases; junction bases not matched to a gene: 9. The CDR3 runs 18 residues. In germline, CDR1 is SGHNT, CDR2 YENEEA. CDR3 DNA sequence: TGTGCCAGCAGCTTAGGTCCCGACAGGGGGCTAGGCACCGGGGAGCTGTTTTTT. This codes for CASSLGPDRGLGTGELFF.

The V gene is TRBV4-1, the J gene TRBJ2-4, with a tentative D call TRBD2 (6 bases). With 3 bases removed from V and 2 bases from J, the gap between germline ends came to 14 bases. Germline loops: CDR1 MGHRA, CDR2 YSYEKL. This CDR3 region has 16 residues. The CDR3 spells CASSQDKLATKNIQYF. The CDR3 bases are TGCGCCAGCAGCCAGGACAAACTAGCAACCAAAAACATTCAGTACTTC.

This clonotype was counted ten times or more. The rearrangement links TRBV7-2 to TRBJ2-1, with TRBD1 matching over 9 bases. CDR1 and CDR2 from the germline V gene are SGHTA and FQGNSA. V was clipped by 5 bases and J by 7 bases; unmatched bases: 12. This CDR3 has 16 amino acids. CDR3 protein: CASSKAGTGSLNEQFF. The CDR3 DNA sequence: TGTGCCAGCAGCAAAGCCGGGACAGGGTCCTTAAATGAGCAGTTCTTC.

This clonotype was recorded many times. Its ends do not fully match the called genes, so a read error is possible. The rearrangement links TRBV14 to TRBJ1-3; a weak D match, TRBD1 (6 bases). This CDR3 has 12 amino acids. Germline V gene sequence: CDR1 SGHDN, CDR2 FVKESK. The CDR3 loop is CASSQETGSLDF. Written as DNA, the CDR3 is TGTGCCAGCAGCCAAGAAACAGGGAGTTTGGATTTT.

In its sample, this clonotype was seen many times. This rearrangement joins TRBV20-1 to TRBJ2-7; possibly TRBD2 for D (6 bases). The CDR3 extends over 13 amino acids. V lost 6 bases to trimming and J lost 3 bases, with 15 bases between them. The germline CDR1 and CDR2 sequences are DFQATT and SNEGSKA (reference sequence). CDR3 sequence reads: CSARRRGLYEQYF. CDR3 nucleotide sequence: TGCAGTGCCAGGAGGAGGGGCCTCTACGAGCAGTACTTC.

The table lists this clonotype with a few counts. The CDR3 sequence: CASSITGTSVGEQFF. In DNA form, the CDR3 reads TGTGCCAGCAGCATCACCGGGACTAGCGTCGGTGAGCAGTTCTTC. V and J are TRBV7-9 and TRBJ2-1; 10 bases line up with TRBD2. The CDR3 is 15 amino acids. The germline gives CDR1 SEHNR, CDR2 FQNEAQ (reference sequence). After removal of 5 bases from V and 9 bases from J, the junction contained 10 bases not matched to a gene.

This clonotype was counted many times. This chain uses TRBV27 with TRBJ2-1; 16 bases line up with TRBD2. V shed 7 bases and J 12 bases; nucleotides not matched to a gene: 15. The length of the CDR3 is 17 residues. The germline gives CDR1 MNHEY, CDR2 SMNVEV (reference sequence). In nucleotides, the CDR3 is TGTGCCAGCACCCCGACGCCGGGACTAGCGGGAGGGCCGAGGCAGTTCTTC. It yields the protein CASTPTPGLAGGPRQFF.

This clonotype was counted at least ten times. The rearrangement uses TRBV7-2 and TRBJ2-7; D is unclear. From germline, CDR1 is SGHTA and CDR2 FQGNSA. The CDR3 consists of 11 residues. Trimming took 5 bases from V and 6 from J, leaving 8 bases between them. CDR3 sequence (DNA): TGTGCCAGCAGCCGCCTGAGCGAGCAGTACTTC. It encodes CASSRLSEQYF.

This clonotype was counted ten times or more. This rearrangement joins TRBV29-1 to TRBJ2-1, with D unclear. This CDR3 is 14 amino acids long. Trimming took off 1 base at V and 5 bases at J, with 12 bases between the two ends. Germline CDR1 reads SQVTM; CDR2 reads ANQGSEA. The CDR3 DNA reads TGCAGCGTTGAAGGTCGTCGGCTAGACAATGAGCAGTTCTTC. It specifies CSVEGRRLDNEQFF.

This clonotype was seen ten or more times. This chain joins TRBV11-3 and TRBJ2-5; D remains ambiguous. Per the germline V gene, CDR1 is SGHNT and CDR2 is YENEEA. V gave up 0 bases and J gave up 2 bases, with 10 bases separating them. There are 15 residues in the CDR3. The CDR3 coding sequence is TGTGCCAGCAGCTTAGATCCCTCACCTCAAGAGACCCAGTACTTC. Encoded protein: CASSLDPSPQETQYF.

This clonotype was counted only a few times. The chain has TRBV6-5 and TRBJ1-2, with D unresolved. Germline V gene sequence: CDR1 MNHEY, CDR2 SVGAGI. This CDR3 region has 16 residues. V dropped 0 bases and J dropped 2 bases, with 13 bases sitting between them. CDR3 residues: CASSYSPYTANYGYTF. CDR3 DNA sequence: TGTGCCAGCAGTTACTCCCCCTATACAGCCAACTATGGCTACACCTTC.

This clonotype has ten or more counts. The rearrangement uses TRBV15 and TRBJ2-1; possible D gene TRBD2, 6 bases. The CDR3 consists of 17 residues. Germline V lookup: CDR1 LNHNV, CDR2 YYDKDF (reference sequence). V lost 0 bases and J lost 2, with 14 bases in between. In DNA form, the CDR3 reads TGTGCCACCAGCAGAGATATAATGAGACTAGCCTACAATGAGCAGTTCTTC. This sequence encodes CATSRDIMRLAYNEQFF.